This T cell receptor beta chain was identified in a study of CD8 T cells in Susac syndrome. The CDR3 sequence is 15 residues long. Germline assignment: CDR1 MNHEY and CDR2 SVGAGI. V was shortened by 6 bases and J by 5 bases, with 20 bases between the two germline ends. RNA was extracted with the RNeasy kit, and a quantity of about 0.45 to 1 ug was reverse transcribed using random hexamers. TCRdb re-called the immunoSEQ multiplex PCR reads through MiXCR, storing one row per CDR3 protein. In the table there are some 160,000 distinct CDR3 sequences, approximately 95% of which are singletons. The sample consisted of CD8+ T cells from PBMCs. The clonotype was recovered from a human donor with multiple sclerosis. The rearrangement joins TRBV6-5 to TRBJ2-7, with a tentative D call TRBD1 (6 bases). The CDR3 DNA follows: TGTGCCAGCAGCCAGTTGAAGGGGGTGATAGACGAGCAGTACTTC. As protein: CASSQLKGVIDEQYF.